This is a list of T cell receptor beta chains from one sample in a study of shared clonotypes between healthy human individuals. Using immunoSEQ multiplex PCR, the repertoire was profiled, and TCRdb retains in-frame clones only, with some absent. Among approximately 1.1 million clones, approximately 80% were seen once, and the ten largest hold around 0.47%. The sample was memory CD4+ T cells from PBMCs. All receptors derive from a man aged 18 to 35 in good health. Some clones in this sample may be carry-over from other donors' samples. CDR3s include the opening cysteine and the closing phenylalanine or tryptophan. A D gene is named only where the DNA matches it firmly. Clone size is stated in some rows and not others, as once, few, many or a class when expanded.

TRBJ1-5	TRBV6-5	NA	NA	TGTGCCAGCAGTAGTAGAACAGACTGGAATCAGCCCCAGCATTTT	CASSSRTDWNQPQHF
TRBJ1-2	TRBV29-1	NA	NA	TGCAGCACTCAGGGCTACACCTTC	CSTQGYTF
TRBJ2-5	TRBV2	NA	NA	TGTGCCAGCAGTCGGGAAGAGACCCAGTACTTC	CASSREETQYF
TRBJ2-1	TRBV6-1	NA	NA	TGTGCCAGCACCAGACAGACTAGCTCCTACAATGAGCAGTTCTTC	CASTRQTSSYNEQFF
TRBJ1-1	TRBV27	NA	TRBD1	TGTGCCAGCGGATCGACAGGGGGAACTGAAGCTTTCTTT	CASGSTGGTEAFF
TRBJ1-5	TRBV10-2	NA	NA	TGCGCCAGCAGAAGGGACACAAATCAGCCCCAGCATTTT	CASRRDTNQPQHF
TRBJ1-5	TRBV2	once	NA	TGTGCCAGCAGTGGAAGGACAGACAATCAGCCCCAGCATTTT	CASSGRTDNQPQHF
TRBJ2-2	TRBV5-1	NA	NA	TGCGCCAGCAGGCGAGACGGGGAGCTGTTTTTT	CASRRDGELFF
TRBJ1-1	TRBV18	few	NA	TGTGCCAGCTCTTCCGGAACCGCGAACACTGAAGCTTTCTTT	CASSSGTANTEAFF
TRBJ2-6	TRBV22-1	NA	NA	TGTCCTGGGAGAGATCGAAGCGAACAAAGTCGGGCCAACGTCCTGACTTTC	CPGRDRSEQSRANVLTF
TRBJ1-2	TRBV6-5	NA	NA	TGTGCCAGCAGGGGGTCGGGGGGTCACACCTTC	CASRGSGGHTF
TRBJ2-3	TRBV7-6	NA	NA	TGTGCCAGCAGCTCCTTGGCAGGCCGGACAGATACGCAGTATTTT	CASSSLAGRTDTQYF
TRBJ1-1	TRBV9	NA	NA	TGTGCCAGCAGCGTAGGAATGGACACTGAAGCTTTCTTT	CASSVGMDTEAFF
TRBJ2-2	TRBV28	NA	NA	TGTGCCAGCAGTCCGGCCGGACGGAACACCGGGGAGCTGTTTTTT	CASSPAGRNTGELFF
TRBJ1-3	TRBV6-6	NA	NA	TGTGCCAGCACCCCTTTCGGAACAGGCGGAAACACCATATATTTT	CASTPFGTGGNTIYF
TRBJ2-1	TRBV28	NA	NA	TGTGCCAGCAGTTTCGGGGGCGAGTCCTACAATGAGCAGTTCTTC	CASSFGGESYNEQFF
TRBJ2-1	TRBV5-6	NA	TRBD2	TGTGCCAGCAGCTTGGGGGGACTAGCGGGCTACAATGAGCAGTTCTTC	CASSLGGLAGYNEQFF
TRBJ2-2	TRBV7-6	NA	TRBD2	TGTGCCAGCAGCGTAGCTAGCGGAATGGCGGCCGGGGAGCTGTTTTTT	CASSVASGMAAGELFF
TRBJ2-3	TRBV15	NA	NA	TGTGCCACCGCGGGTAGAGGGCACACAGATACGCAGTATTTT	CATAGRGHTDTQYF
TRBJ1-1	TRBV28	few	NA	TGTGCCAGCACCATCGGCCCCGGGATAGCTTTCTTT	CASTIGPGIAFF
TRBJ2-2	TRBV5-1	NA	NA	TGCGCCAGCAGCTTGAGTGAGGGGCATGGCGGGGAGCTGTTTTTT	CASSLSEGHGGELFF
TRBJ1-5	TRBV2	NA	TRBD1	TGTGCCAGCAGTCACCCCGGGACAGGGGGTTCTCAGCCCCAGCATTTT	CASSHPGTGGSQPQHF
TRBJ1-5	TRBV6-1	NA	NA	TGTGCCAGCAGTGAAGCGGCAGCTAGCAATCAGCCCCAGCATTTT	CASSEAAASNQPQHF
TRBJ2-3	TRBV2	once	NA	TGTGCCAGCAGTGAGGGTAACGAGGGGCAGTATTTT	CASSEGNEGQYF
TRBJ2-5	TRBV5-4	few	NA	TGTGCCAGCAGCTTCCAAGAGACCCAGTACTTC	CASSFQETQYF
TRBJ2-1	TRBV4-3	NA	TRBD2	TGCGCCAGCAGCCCCCGGGCGGGACTAGGGAGCTCCTACAATGAGCAGTTCTTC	CASSPRAGLGSSYNEQFF
TRBJ1-2	TRBV6-1	NA	NA	TGTGCCAGCAGTGAAGGTAGTGGAAATTTTTATGGCTACACCTTC	CASSEGSGNFYGYTF
TRBJ1-2	TRBV28	few	NA	TGTGCCAGCAGTTTGGCCACAAACTATGGCTACACCTTC	CASSLATNYGYTF
TRBJ1-1	TRBV28	NA	NA	TGTGCCAGCAGTTTGAGACAGGTGAACACTGAAGCTTTCTTT	CASSLRQVNTEAFF
TRBJ2-2	TRBV5-4	NA	TRBD1	TGTGCCAGCAGTTCTACAGGGGTGAACACCGGGGAGCTGTTTTTT	CASSSTGVNTGELFF
TRBJ1-4	TRBV7-2	many	NA	TGTGCCAGCAGTTATAGTGCCGGGACTAATGAAAAACTGTTTTTT	CASSYSAGTNEKLFF